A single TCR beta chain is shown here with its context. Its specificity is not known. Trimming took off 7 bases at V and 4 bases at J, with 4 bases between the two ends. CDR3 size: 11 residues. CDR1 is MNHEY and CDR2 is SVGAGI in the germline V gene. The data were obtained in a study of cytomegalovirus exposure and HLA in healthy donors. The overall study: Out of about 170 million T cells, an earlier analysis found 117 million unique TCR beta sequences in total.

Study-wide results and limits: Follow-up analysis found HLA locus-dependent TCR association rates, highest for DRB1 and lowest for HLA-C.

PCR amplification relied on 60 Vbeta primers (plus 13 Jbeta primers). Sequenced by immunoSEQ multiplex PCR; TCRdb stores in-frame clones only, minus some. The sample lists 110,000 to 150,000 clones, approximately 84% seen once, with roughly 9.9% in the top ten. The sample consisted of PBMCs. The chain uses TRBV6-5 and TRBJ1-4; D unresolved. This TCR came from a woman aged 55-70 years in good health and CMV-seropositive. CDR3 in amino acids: CASKLNEKLFF. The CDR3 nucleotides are TGTGCCAGCAAGCTTAATGAAAAACTGTTTTTT.